In this sample, the clone carrying this T cell receptor beta chain turned up a few times. The data are from a study of human T cells and chemical hapten exposure. The length of the CDR3 is 14 residues. Germline V lookup: CDR1 LGHDT, CDR2 YNNKEL (reference sequence). The V gene lost 0 bases and the J gene lost 0 bases, with 4 bases spanning the gap. Sample time point: patch test 2, 6 weeks after DPC sensitization. The treatment: therapeutic diphenylcyclopropenone sensitization with weekly scalp DPC. Library preparation tagged each individual cDNA molecule with a unique molecular identifier. TCRdb re-analysed the RACE reads in MiXCR, keeping a single row per CDR3 protein. The repertoire holds 65,000 to 95,000 distinct CDR3 sequences, about 6.6% seen once, with about 1.5% in the top ten.

V is TRBV3-1 and J is TRBJ2-3, with D unresolved. This sample comprised whole blood, obtained in connection with sensitization to the hapten diphenylcyclopropenone (DPC). The receptor's source is a woman aged 25 to 45 with alopecia areata. Some clones in this sample may be carry-over from other donors' samples. CDR3 nucleotide sequence: TGTGCCAGCAGCCAAGATCGTAGCACAGATACGCAGTATTTT. This codes for CASSQDRSTDTQYF.